The sequence of this T cell receptor beta chain was determined in a study of control samples from healthy donors and cancer patients. Here immunoSEQ multiplex PCR was the method, and the copy in TCRdb shows in-frame clones only, minus some. The sample yields about 140,000 clones, approximately 90% seen once. Germline-derived CDR1 and CDR2 are WSHSY and SAAADI. The CDR3 contains 16 residues. V was pared by 6 bases and J by 0 bases, with 9 bases of the junction left unmatched. The sequencing sample was made of blood. The sequence derives from a woman younger than 45 in good health. The V gene is TRBV10-2, the J gene TRBJ2-7, with TRBD2 matching over 9 bases. The CDR3 is CASSETRTSASYEQYF. The CDR3 DNA follows: TGCGCCAGCAGCGAAACCCGGACTAGCGCCTCCTACGAGCAGTACTTC.